The 18 T cell receptor beta chains below all came from one sample that was sequenced in a study of CD8 T cells in Susac syndrome. RNA, at roughly 0.45 to 1 ug, was reverse transcribed with random hexamers. TCRdb re-analysed the immunoSEQ multiplex PCR reads in MiXCR, keeping a single row per CDR3 protein. The sample gives about 210,000 distinct CDR3 sequences, 95% of which show up once; 0.095% is in the top ten. The specimen sequenced was CD4+ T cells from PBMCs. Every receptor here comes from a human donor with multiple sclerosis.

The V and J genes are TRBV5-1 and TRBJ1-1, with a tentative D call TRBD1 (6 bases). With 0 bases removed from V and 3 bases from J, the gap between germline ends came to 12 bases. The CDR3 is 15 amino acids. Germline V gives CDR1 SGHRS, CDR2 YFSETQ. The CDR3 is CASSLVPGADTEAFF. Written as DNA, the CDR3 is TGCGCCAGCAGCTTGGTGCCGGGGGCGGACACTGAAGCTTTCTTT.

V and J are TRBV12-3 or TRBV12-4 and TRBJ1-4; D is possibly TRBD1 (5 bases). This CDR3 contains 15 residues. The V end was cut by 2 bases, the J end by 3 bases, with 10 bases between. CDR3 sequence reads: CASSLFRGANEKLFF. Written as DNA, the CDR3 is TGTGCCAGCAGTTTATTTCGGGGGGCTAATGAAAAACTGTTTTTT.

This sequence joins TRBV29-1 and TRBJ2-7, with 10 bases identical to TRBD2. This CDR3 spans 15 amino acids. V dropped 4 bases and J dropped 4; count of bases not matched to a gene: 10. Looked up from germline, CDR1 is SQVTM and CDR2 is ANQGSEA. DNA for the CDR3: TGCAGCGTTGTCGGCACTAGCGGGATAGTTTACGAGCAGTACTTC. Translation gives CSVVGTSGIVYEQYF.

The chain uses TRBV27 and TRBJ2-2; 7 bases agree with TRBD2. With 3 bases clipped from V and 7 bases from J, the junction kept 5 bases outside the gene matches. The CDR3 is 14 residues long. Germline CDR1 MNHEY, CDR2 SMNVEV (reference sequence). As DNA, the CDR3 is TGTGCCAGCAGTTTCGGGGGAGGGGTCGGGGAGCTGTTTTTT. Translating it yields CASSFGGGVGELFF.

This clonotype appeared once. The chain recombines TRBV29-1 with TRBJ1-1; no clear D. Trimming shortened V by 4 bases and J by 0 bases, and 9 bases separated the two germline ends. This CDR3 contains 13 residues. Germline V gives CDR1 SQVTM, CDR2 ANQGSEA. CDR3 amino acids: CSVARVMNTEAFF. The CDR3, as DNA: TGCAGCGTTGCCCGCGTAATGAACACTGAAGCTTTCTTT. The whole variable domain, remainder taken from reference TRBV29-1 and TRBJ1-1, is SAVISQKPSRDICQRGTSLTIQCQVDSQVTMMFWYRQQPGQSLTLIATANQGSEATYESGFVIDKFPISRPNLTFSTLTVSNMSPEDSSIYLCSVARVMNTEAFFGQGTRLTVV.

Written as DNA, the CDR3 is TGTGCCAGCAGTTCCTCCACAGGGGGCCCAGGGAGGACCCTCCACTTT. It translates to CASSSSTGGPGRTLHF. J is TRBJ1-6 and V is TRBV12-3 or TRBV12-4, with 9 positions matching TRBD1. CDR3 size: 16 residues. Trimming at V came to 4 bases and at J to 14 bases, leaving 15 bases not matched to a gene.

This clonotype was seen more than once but under ten times. The J gene is TRBJ2-7, the V gene TRBV27; 7 nucleotides agree with TRBD2. After removal of 7 bases from V and 0 bases from J, the junction contained 3 bases not matched to a gene. The CDR3 spans 13 residues. Germline V gene sequence: CDR1 MNHEY, CDR2 SMNVEV (reference sequence). The CDR3 DNA is TGTGCCAGCACCGAGCGGGGCTCCTACGAGCAGTACTTC. Its protein product is CASTERGSYEQYF.

The V and J genes are TRBV6-1 and TRBJ1-2; D perhaps matches TRBD1 (6 bases). The V and J ends lost 5 bases and 0 bases respectively, with 16 bases between them. This CDR3 is built from 16 residues. Germline V gene data show CDR1 as MNHNS and CDR2 as SASEGT. The CDR3 reads CASSLTGGAANYGYTF. CDR3 bases: TGTGCCAGCAGTCTAACGGGGGGGGCAGCTAACTATGGCTACACCTTC.

This chain joins TRBV27 and TRBJ2-7; D is uncertain. The CDR3 has 15 residues. V was shortened by 5 bases and J by 6 bases, with 20 bases between the two germline ends. Germline V gene data show CDR1 as MNHEY and CDR2 as SMNVEV (reference sequence). The CDR3 DNA reads as TGTGCCAGCAGTCTCTATTTGGGCTCCCCACGCGAGCAGTACTTC. Its translation is CASSLYLGSPREQYF.

The chain combines TRBV20-1 with TRBJ2-5, with 10 bases aligning to TRBD2. CDR3 length equals 16 residues. CDR1 and CDR2 (germline): DFQATT, SNEGSKA (reference sequence). V lost 0 bases and J lost 3; bases outside the gene matches: 7. The CDR3 loop is CSARDPQRGGEETQYF. DNA for the CDR3: TGCAGTGCTAGAGATCCTCAGCGGGGGGGCGAAGAGACCCAGTACTTC.

This chain uses TRBV29-1 with TRBJ2-1; TRBD2 matches at 13 bases. The junction had 2 bases not matched to a gene; V was cut back by 5 bases and J by 4 bases. The CDR3 has 14 residues. CDR1 SQVTM and CDR2 ANQGSEA come from the germline V gene. The CDR3 protein is CSVRTSGGYNEQFF. The CDR3 DNA reads TGCAGCGTTCGGACTAGCGGGGGATACAATGAGCAGTTCTTC.

The chain is built from TRBV20-1 and TRBJ2-3, with a tentative D call TRBD2 (5 bases). Germline V CDR1 and CDR2: DFQATT, SNEGSKA (reference sequence). Deletions cut 2 bases from V and 1 base from J, with 16 bases between. The CDR3 totals 16 residues. CDR3 protein: CSARHLFRGGTDTQYF. CDR3 bases: TGCAGTGCTAGACACCTTTTCCGGGGTGGCACAGATACGCAGTATTTT.

The V call is TRBV12-3 or TRBV12-4, the J call TRBJ2-3, with 12 bases that match TRBD1. J gave up 4 bases and V 6 bases, and 8 bases lay outside the gene matches. The CDR3 is made up of 16 amino acids. The CDR3 loop is CASSLLGTGGPDTQYF. Here the CDR3 DNA reads TGTGCCAGCAGCCTTCTTGGGACAGGGGGCCCAGATACGCAGTATTTT.

The rearrangement uses TRBV29-1 and TRBJ2-3; tentatively, D is TRBD1 or TRBD2 (5 bases each). The CDR3 loop spans 14 amino acids. Germline V lookup: CDR1 SQVTM, CDR2 ANQGSEA. Trimming cost V 6 bases and J 5 bases, with 18 bases left between them. CDR3 DNA sequence: TGCAGCGTCACGGGGCTACAAAGGGGAGATACGCAGTATTTT. Translated, it gives CSVTGLQRGDTQYF.

V and J are TRBV9 and TRBJ1-2; no firm D call. CDR1 and CDR2 (germline): SGDLS, YYNGEE. The CDR3 loop spans 14 amino acids. V dropped 0 bases and J dropped 2 bases, with 8 bases sitting between them. As DNA, the CDR3 is TGTGCCAGCAGCGTAGAGCACGGAAACTATGGCTACACCTTC. Residues: CASSVEHGNYGYTF.

This sequence joins TRBV12-3 or TRBV12-4 and TRBJ1-5, with a tentative D call TRBD1 (6 bases). The CDR3 is made up of 14 amino acids. V was shortened by 2 bases and J by 7 bases, with 12 bases between the two germline ends. The CDR3 is CASSLMQGRQPQHF. The DNA for the CDR3 is TGTGCCAGCAGTTTAATGCAGGGGAGGCAGCCCCAGCATTTT.

The chain combines TRBV9 with TRBJ1-1; unclear D gene. There are 13 residues in the CDR3. CDR1 is SGDLS, CDR2 YYNGEE, per germline. Trimming pared 3 bases from V and 3 bases from J, leaving 9 bases between. Here the CDR3 DNA reads TGTGCCAGCAGCGCCGGTATGGACACTGAAGCTTTCTTT. Amino acids: CASSAGMDTEAFF.

The CDR3 bases are TGTGCCTGGATGTGGTCTCACTCTGGAAACACCATATATTTT. It codes for CAWMWSHSGNTIYF. The V call is TRBV30, the J call TRBJ1-3; no definite D call. This CDR3 contains 14 residues. Looked up from germline, CDR1 is GTSNPN and CDR2 is SVGIG (reference sequence). Trimming took off 4 bases at V and 0 bases at J, with 10 bases between the two ends.